One sample yielded the 21 T cell receptor beta chains listed below, sequenced in a study of OX40 agonist ivuxolimab in advanced cancers. Only in-frame clones appear in the TCRdb table, and some are missing; sequencing was by immunoSEQ multiplex PCR. The table lists tens of thousands of clones, over 80% of them singletons. The source was CD4+ or CD8+ T cells sorted from blood, collected in a trial of the OX40 agonist ivuxolimab. The source of these receptors is an adult with an advanced solid tumor such as melanoma, head and neck, liver or kidney cancer.

This clone was seen once. The rearrangement uses TRBV7-9 and TRBJ2-4; 7 bases align to TRBD1. The trim removed 3 bases at V and 8 bases at J, leaving 19 bases unmatched. Per the germline V gene, CDR1 is SEHNR and CDR2 is FQNEAQ (reference sequence). The CDR3 consists of 18 residues. CDR3 residues: CASSFASKTDRVRDIQYF. The CDR3 DNA reads as TGTGCCAGCAGCTTCGCCTCTAAAACCGACAGGGTTCGTGACATTCAGTACTTC.

V usage is TRBV5-4 and J usage is TRBJ2-1, with TRBD2 matching over 10 bases. CDR1 is SGHNT and CDR2 is YYREEE in the germline V gene (reference sequence). The CDR3 spans 15 residues. J gave up 10 bases and V 4 bases, and 11 bases lay outside the gene matches. CDR3 in DNA: TGTGCCAGCAGCGCGACTAGCGGGCTCGGCCGCGAGCAGTTCTTC. Residues: CASSATSGLGREQFF.

This rearrangement joins TRBV6-1 to TRBJ1-4, with D possibly being TRBD1 (5 bases). V lost 10 bases and J 8 bases, leaving 20 bases between the germline ends. Looked up from germline, CDR1 is MNHNS and CDR2 is SASEGT. The CDR3 length is 14 residues. The CDR3 bases are TGTGCCACCGGACGTTGGGGGTTAGGGGAAAAACTGTTTTTT. It translates to CATGRWGLGEKLFF.

This clone came up a few times. V and J are TRBV7-9 and TRBJ2-7; 8 bases map to TRBD1. After removal of 5 bases from V and 6 bases from J, the junction contained 6 bases not matched to a gene. The CDR3 is 13 residues long. Germline V gives CDR1 SEHNR, CDR2 FQNEAQ (reference sequence). DNA for the CDR3: TGTGCCAGCAGCACCGGGACAGGCCTCGAGCAGTACTTC. Its translation is CASSTGTGLEQYF.

CDR3 region: CASSMTGLGYEQYF. CDR3 bases: TGTGCCAGTAGTATGACGGGACTAGGGTACGAGCAGTACTTC. V gene TRBV19 combines with J gene TRBJ2-7, with TRBD2 matching 8 bases. V shed 3 bases, J shed 4 bases, and the junction held 5 bases outside the gene matches. CDR1 and CDR2 from the germline V gene are LNHDA and SQIVND (reference sequence). The CDR3 covers 14 residues.

This chain uses TRBV7-9 with TRBJ2-3, with D perhaps matching TRBD1 or TRBD2 (5 bases each). Trimming pared 5 bases from V and 4 bases from J, leaving 7 bases between. The CDR3 extends over 12 amino acids. Germline V gives CDR1 SEHNR, CDR2 FQNEAQ (reference sequence). CDR3 coding DNA: TGTGCCAGCAGCCGGGGCTCAGATACGCAGTATTTT. This encodes CASSRGSDTQYF.

J is TRBJ2-7 and V is TRBV4-1; D might be TRBD1 (5 bases). Trimming pared 0 bases from V and 0 bases from J, leaving 12 bases between. The CDR3 is 16 residues long. Germline V CDR1 and CDR2: MGHRA, YSYEKL. The CDR3 protein is CASSQDWGVSSYEQYF. In DNA, the CDR3 is TGCGCCAGCAGCCAAGATTGGGGCGTCAGCTCCTACGAGCAGTACTTC.

The J gene is TRBJ1-3, the V gene TRBV30; D ambiguous. Germline loops: CDR1 GTSNPN, CDR2 SVGIG (reference sequence). Trimming stripped 2 bases from V and 0 bases from J, with 5 bases between. The CDR3 is 13 residues long. CDR3 nucleotide sequence: TGTGCCTGGAGTATCAGCTCTGGAAACACCATATATTTT. Its translation is CAWSISSGNTIYF.

This sequence joins TRBV9 and TRBJ2-1, with 10 positions matching TRBD1. CDR1 is SGDLS and CDR2 is YYNGEE in the germline V gene. CDR3 length equals 15 residues. V was clipped by 2 bases and J by 8 bases; unmatched bases: 7. The CDR3 sequence is CASSVSGTGEDEQFF. CDR3 sequence (DNA): TGTGCCAGCAGCGTGTCCGGGACAGGGGAGGATGAGCAGTTCTTC.

This chain connects TRBV5-1 to TRBJ1-3, with TRBD1 as a possible D gene (5 bases). The germline gives CDR1 SGHRS, CDR2 YFSETQ. V lost 0 bases and J lost 0, with 16 bases in between. This CDR3 has 18 residues. The CDR3 DNA reads TGCGCCAGCAGCTTGGCGGGACCCATCGACCTCTCTGGAAACACCATATATTTT. Encoded protein: CASSLAGPIDLSGNTIYF.

The chain recombines TRBV7-6 with TRBJ2-7; D remains ambiguous. V lost 10 bases to trimming and J lost 1 base, with 14 bases between them. Germline V gene sequence: CDR1 SGHVS, CDR2 FNYEAQ. The CDR3 is 13 amino acids. DNA for the CDR3: TGTGCCACGGTGTCAGGCCAATCCTACGAGCAGTACTTC. This gives the protein CATVSGQSYEQYF.

With respect to this clone: At one end, the junction sequence differs from germline, possibly due to a read error. The gene calls are TRBV30 and TRBJ1-6, with TRBD1 matching over 7 bases. The CDR3 loop spans 13 amino acids. Looked up from germline, CDR1 is GTSNPN and CDR2 is SVGIG (reference sequence). The CDR3 spells CAWAGTDNSPPHF. The CDR3 DNA reads TGTGCCTGGGCCGGGACAGATAATTCACCCCCCCACTTT.

The rearrangement uses TRBV4-1 and TRBJ1-5, with a possible D match to TRBD1 (6 bases). There are 16 residues in the CDR3. V was clipped by 4 bases and J by 0 bases, with 13 bases between them. The V gene's germline CDR1 is MGHRA and CDR2 YSYEKL. CDR3 DNA: TGCGCCAGCAGCCTGACAGGACCATATAGCAATCAGCCCCAGCATTTT. Its protein is CASSLTGPYSNQPQHF.

V is TRBV5-1 and J is TRBJ2-7, with 9 bases that match TRBD1. The V gene's germline CDR1 is SGHRS and CDR2 YFSETQ. After removal of 0 bases from V and 1 base from J, the junction contained 5 bases not matched to a gene. CDR3 length: 16 amino acids. The CDR3 DNA reads as TGCGCCAGCAGCTTGGCTCAACAGGGGGCGTCCTACGAGCAGTACTTC. Translated: CASSLAQQGASYEQYF.

The chain joins TRBV15 to TRBJ2-5; 8 positions agree with TRBD2. CDR1 is LNHNV and CDR2 is YYDKDF in the germline V gene (reference sequence). The CDR3 is made up of 14 amino acids. V shed 5 bases and J 7 bases; nucleotides not matched to a gene: 9. CDR3 in amino acids: CATSGGLREGTQYF. CDR3 DNA sequence: TGTGCCACCAGCGGGGGACTCCGGGAGGGGACCCAGTACTTC.

Sample share makes this clone medium-sized. This sequence joins TRBV2 and TRBJ1-2; D unclear. This CDR3 has 13 amino acids. Germline CDR1 reads SNHLY; CDR2 reads FYNNEI. With 3 bases removed from V and 7 bases from J, the gap between germline ends came to 12 bases. The CDR3 nucleotides are TGTGCCAGCAGTGAGGGTCCCTCGGGTGGCTACACCTTC. Residues: CASSEGPSGGYTF.

The CDR3 nucleotides are TGCGCCAGCAGCCCGGGACAGGGGGAAATTAACTATGGCTACACCTTC. Translating gives CASSPGQGEINYGYTF. The chain has TRBV5-1 and TRBJ1-2, with 11 bases lining up with TRBD1. Trimming at V came to 4 bases and at J to 1 base, leaving 6 bases not matched to a gene. Germline loops: CDR1 SGHRS, CDR2 YFSETQ. The CDR3 has 16 residues.

The chain uses TRBV6-1 and TRBJ1-2, with 7 bases fitting TRBD1. The CDR3 extends over 13 amino acids. CDR1 and CDR2 (germline): MNHNS, SASEGT. Losses at the gene ends were 6 bases for V and 2 bases for J; bases not matched to a gene: 3. CDR3 nucleotides: TGTGCCAGCAGGTTGGGACAGAACTATGGCTACACCTTC. Amino acids: CASRLGQNYGYTF.

V is TRBV2 and J is TRBJ1-2; D perhaps matches TRBD1 (6 bases). The CDR3 has 15 residues. CDR1 and CDR2 (germline): SNHLY, FYNNEI. The V gene lost 1 base and the J gene lost 4 bases, with 13 bases spanning the gap. The CDR3 protein is CASSEVGGLTYGYTF. In nucleotides, the CDR3 is TGTGCCAGCAGTGAAGTTGGGGGGCTGACCTATGGCTACACCTTC.

As for this clone: With only one base between it and a far larger clone, this is likely a read error. The chain is built from TRBV5-1 and TRBJ2-7; possible D gene TRBD1, 6 bases. Trimming left V 4 bases short and J 7 bases short, with 18 bases between. Germline CDR1 SGHRS, CDR2 YFSETQ. The length of the CDR3 is 14 residues. CDR3 DNA: TGCGCCAGCAGCGAGACTACCGGGACACATGAGCAGTACTTC. Encoded protein: CASSETTGTHEQYF.

The chain is built from TRBV30 and TRBJ1-5; a weak D match, TRBD1 (6 bases). The CDR3 contains 16 residues. V was pared by 2 bases and J by 0 bases, with 14 bases between. Germline V gene sequence: CDR1 GTSNPN, CDR2 SVGIG (reference sequence). The CDR3 loop reads CAWSSGQLNSNQPQHF. CDR3 in DNA: TGTGCCTGGAGTTCCGGACAGCTTAATAGCAATCAGCCCCAGCATTTT.